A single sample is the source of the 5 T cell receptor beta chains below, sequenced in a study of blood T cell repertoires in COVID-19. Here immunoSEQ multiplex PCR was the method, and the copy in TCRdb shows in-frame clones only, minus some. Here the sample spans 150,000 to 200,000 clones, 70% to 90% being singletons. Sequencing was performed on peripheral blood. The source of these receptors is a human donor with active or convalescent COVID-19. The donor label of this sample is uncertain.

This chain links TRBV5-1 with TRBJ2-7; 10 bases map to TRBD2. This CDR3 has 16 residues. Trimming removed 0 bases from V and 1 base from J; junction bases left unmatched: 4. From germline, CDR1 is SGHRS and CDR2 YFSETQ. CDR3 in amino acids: CASSLAASGGSYEQYF. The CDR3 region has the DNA TGCGCCAGCAGCTTGGCCGCTAGCGGGGGTTCCTACGAGCAGTACTTC.

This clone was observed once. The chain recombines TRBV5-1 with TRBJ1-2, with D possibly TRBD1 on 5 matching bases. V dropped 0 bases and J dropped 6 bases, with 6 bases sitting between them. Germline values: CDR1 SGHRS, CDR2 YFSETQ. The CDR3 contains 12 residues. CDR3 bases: TGCGCCAGCAGCTTGGAAGGGGATGGCTACACCTTC. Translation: CASSLEGDGYTF.

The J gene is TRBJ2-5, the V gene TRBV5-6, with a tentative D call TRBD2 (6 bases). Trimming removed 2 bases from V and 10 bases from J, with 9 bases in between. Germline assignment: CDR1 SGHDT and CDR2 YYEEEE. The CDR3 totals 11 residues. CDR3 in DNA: TGTGCCAGCAGCTTCGGAGGGGACCAGTACTTC. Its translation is CASSFGGDQYF.

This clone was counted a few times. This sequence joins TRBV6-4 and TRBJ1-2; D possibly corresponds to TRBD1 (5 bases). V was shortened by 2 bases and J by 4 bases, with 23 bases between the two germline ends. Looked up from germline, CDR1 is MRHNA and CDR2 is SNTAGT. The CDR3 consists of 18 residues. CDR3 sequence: CASSDVRVVIGVIYGYTF. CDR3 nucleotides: TGTGCCAGCAGTGACGTTCGGGTGGTGATAGGGGTCATCTATGGCTACACCTTC.

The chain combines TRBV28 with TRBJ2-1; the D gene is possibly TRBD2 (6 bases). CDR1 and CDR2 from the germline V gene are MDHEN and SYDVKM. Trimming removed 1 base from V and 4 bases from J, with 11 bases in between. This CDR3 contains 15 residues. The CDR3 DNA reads TGTGCCAGCAGTTTATCGGGGGACGGTTACAATGAGCAGTTCTTC. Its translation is CASSLSGDGYNEQFF.